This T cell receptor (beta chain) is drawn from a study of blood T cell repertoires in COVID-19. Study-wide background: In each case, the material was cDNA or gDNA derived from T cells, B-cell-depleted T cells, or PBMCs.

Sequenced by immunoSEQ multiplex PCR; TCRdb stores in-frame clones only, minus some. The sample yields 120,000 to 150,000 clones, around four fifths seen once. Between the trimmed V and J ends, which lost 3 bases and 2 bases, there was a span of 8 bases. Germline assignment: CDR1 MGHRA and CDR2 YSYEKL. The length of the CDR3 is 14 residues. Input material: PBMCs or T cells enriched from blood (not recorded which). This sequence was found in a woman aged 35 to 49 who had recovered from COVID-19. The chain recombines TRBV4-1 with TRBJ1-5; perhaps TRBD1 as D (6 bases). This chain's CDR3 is CASSQGQGNQPQHF. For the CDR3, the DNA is TGCGCCAGCAGCCAGGGACAAGGCAATCAGCCCCAGCATTTT.